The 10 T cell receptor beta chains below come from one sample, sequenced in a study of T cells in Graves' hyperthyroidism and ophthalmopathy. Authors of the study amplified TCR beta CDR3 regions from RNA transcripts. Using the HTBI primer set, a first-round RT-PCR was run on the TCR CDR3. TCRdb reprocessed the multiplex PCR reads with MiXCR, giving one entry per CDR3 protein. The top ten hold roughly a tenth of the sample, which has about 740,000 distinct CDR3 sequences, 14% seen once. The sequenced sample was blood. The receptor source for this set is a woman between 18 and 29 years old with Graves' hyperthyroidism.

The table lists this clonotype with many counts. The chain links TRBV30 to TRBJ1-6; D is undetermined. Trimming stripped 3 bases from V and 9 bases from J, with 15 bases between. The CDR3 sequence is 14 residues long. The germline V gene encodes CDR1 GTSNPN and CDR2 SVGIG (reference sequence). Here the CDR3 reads CAWRMVLLASPLHF. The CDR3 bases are TGTGCCTGGAGGATGGTACTCTTAGCTTCACCCCTCCACTTT.

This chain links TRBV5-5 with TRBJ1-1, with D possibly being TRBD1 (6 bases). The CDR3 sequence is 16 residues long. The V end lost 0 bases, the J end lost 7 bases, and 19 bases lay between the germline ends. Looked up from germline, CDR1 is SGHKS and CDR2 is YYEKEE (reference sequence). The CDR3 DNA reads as TGTGCCAGCAGCTTGGTTTTTCGTGGACAGAAAAATGAAGCTTTCTTT. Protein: CASSLVFRGQKNEAFF.

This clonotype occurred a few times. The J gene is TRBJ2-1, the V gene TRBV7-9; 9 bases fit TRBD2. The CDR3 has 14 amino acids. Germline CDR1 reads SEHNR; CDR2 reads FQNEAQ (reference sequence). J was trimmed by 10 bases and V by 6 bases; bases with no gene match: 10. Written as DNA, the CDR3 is TGTGCCAGCAGTCGGGAGCGGGGGGTGGGGGAGCAGTTCTTC. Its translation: CASSRERGVGEQFF.

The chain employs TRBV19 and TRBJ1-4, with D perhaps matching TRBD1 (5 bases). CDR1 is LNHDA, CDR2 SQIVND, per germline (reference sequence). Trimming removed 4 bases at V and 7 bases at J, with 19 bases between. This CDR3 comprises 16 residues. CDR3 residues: CASSRLDSLRSEKLFF. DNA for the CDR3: TGTGCCAGTAGTAGGCTAGACAGCCTGAGGAGTGAAAAACTGTTTTTT.

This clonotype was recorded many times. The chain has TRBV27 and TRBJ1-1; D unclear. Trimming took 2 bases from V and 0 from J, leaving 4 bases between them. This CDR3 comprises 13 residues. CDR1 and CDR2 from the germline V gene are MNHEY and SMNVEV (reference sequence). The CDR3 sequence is CASSLELNTEAFF. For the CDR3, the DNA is TGTGCCAGCAGTTTAGAATTGAACACTGAAGCTTTCTTT.

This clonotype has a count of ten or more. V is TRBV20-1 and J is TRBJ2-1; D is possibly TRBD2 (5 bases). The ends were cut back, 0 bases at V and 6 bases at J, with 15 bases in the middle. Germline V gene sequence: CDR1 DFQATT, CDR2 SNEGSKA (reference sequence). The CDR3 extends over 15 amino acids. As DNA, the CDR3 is TGCAGTGCTAGAGATCTTAGCATAGGAGGCAATGAGCAGTTCTTC. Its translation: CSARDLSIGGNEQFF.

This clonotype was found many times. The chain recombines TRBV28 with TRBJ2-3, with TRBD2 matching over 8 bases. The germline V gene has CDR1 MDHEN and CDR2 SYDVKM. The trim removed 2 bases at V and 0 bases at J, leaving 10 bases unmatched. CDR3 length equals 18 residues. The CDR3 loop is CASSLIQRERTSTDTQYF. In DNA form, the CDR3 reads TGTGCCAGCAGTTTAATTCAGCGGGAGAGAACTAGCACAGATACGCAGTATTTT.

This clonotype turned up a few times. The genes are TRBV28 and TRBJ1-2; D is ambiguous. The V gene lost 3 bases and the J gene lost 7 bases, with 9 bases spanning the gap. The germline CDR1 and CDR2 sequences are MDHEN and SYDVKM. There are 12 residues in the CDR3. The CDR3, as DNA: TGTGCCAGCAGTTTGCCCCATGGTGGCTACACCTTC. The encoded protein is CASSLPHGGYTF.

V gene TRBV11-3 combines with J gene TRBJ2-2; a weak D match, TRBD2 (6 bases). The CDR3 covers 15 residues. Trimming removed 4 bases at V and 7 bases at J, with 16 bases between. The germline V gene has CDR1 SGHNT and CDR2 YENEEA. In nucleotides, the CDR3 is TGTGCCAGCAGCTCCAGGGACTTTTTAGACGGGGAGCTGTTTTTT. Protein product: CASSSRDFLDGELFF.

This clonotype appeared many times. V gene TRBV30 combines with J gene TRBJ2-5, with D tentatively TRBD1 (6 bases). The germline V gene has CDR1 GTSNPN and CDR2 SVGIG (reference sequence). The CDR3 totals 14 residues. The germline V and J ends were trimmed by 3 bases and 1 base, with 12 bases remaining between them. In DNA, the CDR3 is TGTGCCTGGAGCCTACAGGGCGTCCAAGAGACCCAGTACTTC. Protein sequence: CAWSLQGVQETQYF.